This T cell receptor beta chain emerged from a study of human thymus T cells. During corrective heart surgery, resections were taken, and the thymus tissue came from them. Samples came from healthy Finnish infants during open corrective cardiac surgery. Profiling relied on immunoSEQ multiplex PCR, and the TCRdb table lists in-frame clones only, not all of them. Of around 130,000 clones in the sample, just under 95% were seen once. This CDR3 region has 14 residues. CDR1 is SGHDT, CDR2 YYEEEE, per germline. The trim removed 3 bases at V and 4 bases at J, leaving 5 bases unmatched. This TCR derives from a boy under three years old with a congenital heart defect but otherwise immunologically healthy. The rearrangement uses TRBV5-6 and TRBJ2-3; 7 bases map to TRBD1. Material for sequencing was thymus tissue. CDR3 region: CASSCDREADTQYF. The CDR3, as DNA: TGTGCCAGCAGCTGCGACAGGGAAGCAGATACGCAGTATTTT.